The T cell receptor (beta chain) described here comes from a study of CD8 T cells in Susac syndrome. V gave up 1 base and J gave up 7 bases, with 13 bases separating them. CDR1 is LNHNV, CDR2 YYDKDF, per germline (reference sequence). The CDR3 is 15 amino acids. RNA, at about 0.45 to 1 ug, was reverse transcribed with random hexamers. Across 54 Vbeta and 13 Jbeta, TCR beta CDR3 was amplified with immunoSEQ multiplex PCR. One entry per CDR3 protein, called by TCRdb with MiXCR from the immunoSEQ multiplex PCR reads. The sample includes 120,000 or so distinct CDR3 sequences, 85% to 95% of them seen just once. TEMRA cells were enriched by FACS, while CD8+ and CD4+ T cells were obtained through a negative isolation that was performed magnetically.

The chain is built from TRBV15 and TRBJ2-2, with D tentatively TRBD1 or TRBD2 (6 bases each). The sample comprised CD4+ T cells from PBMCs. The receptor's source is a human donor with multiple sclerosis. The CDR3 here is CATSRVDRRDGELFF. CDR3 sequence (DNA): TGTGCCACCAGCAGAGTCGACAGGAGGGACGGGGAGCTGTTTTTT.